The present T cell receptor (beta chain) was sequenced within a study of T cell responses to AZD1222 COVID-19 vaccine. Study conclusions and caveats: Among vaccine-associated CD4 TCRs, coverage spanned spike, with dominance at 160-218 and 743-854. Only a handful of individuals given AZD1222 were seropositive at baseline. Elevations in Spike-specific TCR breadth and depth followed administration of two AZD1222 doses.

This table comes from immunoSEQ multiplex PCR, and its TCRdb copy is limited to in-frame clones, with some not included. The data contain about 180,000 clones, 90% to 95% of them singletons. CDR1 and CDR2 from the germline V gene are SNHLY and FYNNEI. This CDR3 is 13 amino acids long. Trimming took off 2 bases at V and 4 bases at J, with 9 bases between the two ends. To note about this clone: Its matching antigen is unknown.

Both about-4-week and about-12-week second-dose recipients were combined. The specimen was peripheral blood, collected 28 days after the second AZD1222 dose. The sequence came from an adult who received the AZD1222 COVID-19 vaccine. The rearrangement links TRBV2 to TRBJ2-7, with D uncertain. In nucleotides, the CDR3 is TGTGCCAGCAGTGAACCATTCAATTACGAGCAGTACTTC. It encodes CASSEPFNYEQYF.